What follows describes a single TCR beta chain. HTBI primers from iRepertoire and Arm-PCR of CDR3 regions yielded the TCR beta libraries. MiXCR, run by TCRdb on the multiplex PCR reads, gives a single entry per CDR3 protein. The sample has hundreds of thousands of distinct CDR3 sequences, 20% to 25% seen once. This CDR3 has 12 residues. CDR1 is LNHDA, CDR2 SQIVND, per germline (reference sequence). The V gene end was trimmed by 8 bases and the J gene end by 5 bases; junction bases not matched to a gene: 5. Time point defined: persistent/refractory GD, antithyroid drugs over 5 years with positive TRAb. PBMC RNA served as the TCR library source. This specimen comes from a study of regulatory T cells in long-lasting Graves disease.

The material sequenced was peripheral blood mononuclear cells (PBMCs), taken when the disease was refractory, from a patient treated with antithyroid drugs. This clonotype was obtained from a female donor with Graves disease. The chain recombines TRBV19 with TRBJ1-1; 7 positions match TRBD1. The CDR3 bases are TGTGCCAGTGAGGGACAGTTTACTGAAGCTTTCTTT. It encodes CASEGQFTEAFF.